The entry below describes one TCR beta chain. V lost 2 bases, J lost 2 bases, and 10 bases lay in between. This CDR3 is built from 16 residues. Germline V gene sequence: CDR1 MNHEY, CDR2 SMNVEV (reference sequence). TCRdb's table, derived via immunoSEQ multiplex PCR, lists solely in-frame clones and lacks some. The sample holds roughly 67,000 clones, 80% to 90% seen once. The entry originates in a study of T cell responses to AZD1222 COVID-19 vaccine. This clonotype originated in an adult who received the AZD1222 COVID-19 vaccine. The chain carries TRBV27 and TRBJ2-6; D gene uncertain. Sequencing used peripheral blood, obtained 28 days after the second AZD1222 dose. The CDR3 is CASSLVPGAGANVLTF. Written as DNA, the CDR3 is TGTGCCAGCAGTTTAGTCCCAGGAGCTGGGGCCAACGTCCTGACTTTC.